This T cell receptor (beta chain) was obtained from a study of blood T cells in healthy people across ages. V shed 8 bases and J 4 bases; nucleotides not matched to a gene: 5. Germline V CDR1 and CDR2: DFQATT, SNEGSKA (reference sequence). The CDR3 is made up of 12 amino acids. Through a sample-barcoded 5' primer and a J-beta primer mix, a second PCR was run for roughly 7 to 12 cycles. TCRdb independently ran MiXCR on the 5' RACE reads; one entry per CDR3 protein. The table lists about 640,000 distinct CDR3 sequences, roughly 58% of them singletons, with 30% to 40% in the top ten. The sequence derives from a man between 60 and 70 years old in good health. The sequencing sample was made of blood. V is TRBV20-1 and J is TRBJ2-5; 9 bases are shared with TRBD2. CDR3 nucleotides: TGCAGTTCCAGCGGGGGGATAGAGACCCAGTACTTC. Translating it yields CSSSGGIETQYF.